One sample yielded the 32 T cell receptor beta chains listed below, sequenced in a study of CD8 T cells in ankylosing spondylitis. Regarding the study as a whole: The study identified a TCR beta motif of under 10 highly homologous variants that appeared characteristic of ankylosing spondylitis blood.

A single record per CDR3 protein comes from TCRdb applying MiXCR to the 5' RACE reads. The table has under 950,000 distinct CDR3 sequences, 19% seen once. Their recognized antigens are unknown. The specimen sequenced was blood, either unsorted or a sorted T cell fraction (not recorded which). These receptors all stem from a male donor with ankylosing spondylitis.

This clonotype was found a few times. The chain is built from TRBV11-2 and TRBJ2-2; 13 bases match TRBD2. J was trimmed by 7 bases and V by 5 bases; bases with no gene match: 7. Germline values: CDR1 SGHAT, CDR2 FQNNGV. The CDR3 has 16 residues. CDR3 coding DNA: TGTGCCAGCAGCCTAGGACTAGCGGGAGTTCTCGGGGAGCTGTTTTTT. This encodes CASSLGLAGVLGELFF.

This clonotype was recorded a few times. The chain couples TRBV27 to TRBJ2-1; 7 nucleotides agree with TRBD1. Trimming at V came to 6 bases and at J to 5 bases, leaving 7 bases not matched to a gene. CDR3 length equals 14 residues. The germline gives CDR1 MNHEY, CDR2 SMNVEV (reference sequence). The CDR3 DNA reads as TGTGCCAGCAGAAACAGGGGTTTTGACAATGAGCAGTTCTTC. Residues: CASRNRGFDNEQFF.

The rearrangement uses TRBV7-2 and TRBJ1-1; TRBD1 aligns across 8 bases. J lost 1 base, V lost 5 bases, and 9 bases had no gene match. Germline values: CDR1 SGHTA, CDR2 FQGNSA. The CDR3 totals 16 residues. The CDR3 DNA follows: TGTGCCAGCAGCGCGAACTCAGGGGGCACGAACACTGAAGCTTTCTTT. Residues: CASSANSGGTNTEAFF.

This clonotype was observed a few times. V usage is TRBV5-1 and J usage is TRBJ2-5; 12 bases match TRBD2. The germline V gene has CDR1 SGHRS and CDR2 YFSETQ. V lost 3 bases to trimming and J lost 5 bases; unmatched junction nucleotides: 5. The CDR3 is made up of 15 amino acids. In nucleotides, the CDR3 is TGCGCCAGCAGCTCTAGCGGGGGGGCCTTCGAGACCCAGTACTTC. Residues: CASSSSGGAFETQYF. The whole variable domain, filled in from reference TRBV5-1 and TRBJ2-5, reads KAGVTQTPRYLIKTRGQQVTLSCSPISGHRSVSWYQQTPGQGLQFLFEYFSETQRNKGNFPGRFSGRQFSNSRSEMNVSTLELGDSALYLCASSSSGGAFETQYFGPGTRLLVL.

V is TRBV11-2 and J is TRBJ2-3, with no clear D. The CDR3 is 14 residues long. Per the germline V gene, CDR1 is SGHAT and CDR2 is FQNNGV. The V end lost 5 bases, the J end lost 6 bases, and 15 bases lay between the germline ends. The CDR3: CASSNQRLGDTQYF. For the CDR3, the DNA is TGTGCCAGCAGCAATCAACGCCTCGGTGATACGCAGTATTTT.

This clonotype was seen a handful of times. The rearrangement joins TRBV15 to TRBJ1-5; 7 bases align to TRBD1. CDR1 LNHNV and CDR2 YYDKDF come from the germline V gene (reference sequence). V was clipped by 5 bases and J by 5 bases; unmatched bases: 9. There are 15 residues in the CDR3. CDR3 nucleotide sequence: TGTGCCACCAGCTCGAAGGGGCAGGGGGATCAGCCCCAGCATTTT. Amino acid sequence: CATSSKGQGDQPQHF.

V usage is TRBV29-1 and J usage is TRBJ2-1, with TRBD2 identical over 7 bases. Germline lookup yields CDR1 SQVTM and CDR2 ANQGSEA. This CDR3 comprises 12 residues. Germline trimming cut 7 bases from V and 7 bases from J; bases unmatched to any gene: 7. CDR3 nucleotide sequence: TGCAGCGGCGGGGGAGCCGCGAATGAGCAGTTCTTC. Translating it yields CSGGGAANEQFF.

This clonotype was seen repeatedly, ten times or more. The rearrangement links TRBV7-2 to TRBJ2-7; 12 nucleotides align to TRBD2. Per the germline V gene, CDR1 is SGHTA and CDR2 is FQGNSA. V lost 4 bases, J lost 2 bases, and 3 bases stayed unmatched. The CDR3 has 15 amino acids. The CDR3 sequence is CASSSGLAGPYEQYF. Here the CDR3 DNA reads TGTGCCAGCAGCTCGGGACTAGCGGGCCCCTACGAGCAGTACTTC.

This clonotype has a count of ten or more. The DNA is omitted, as the CDR3 cannot be located on it reliably, and the CDR3 follows TCRdb's listing. The chain uses TRBV12-3 or TRBV12-4 and TRBJ2-3; the D segment call TRBD2 is taken from the table without a DNA check. The CDR3 region is 16 residues in length, termini included. CDR3 region: CASSFLAAGGADTQYF.

The gene calls are TRBV7-6 and TRBJ1-2; no clear D. Germline CDR1 is SGHVS and CDR2 is FNYEAQ. This CDR3 has 15 residues. V lost 2 bases and J lost 2, with 12 bases in between. The CDR3 nucleotides are TGTGCCAGCAGCTTATCAGACCGGGAAAACTATGGCTACACCTTC. It specifies CASSLSDRENYGYTF.

This chain uses TRBV9 with TRBJ1-1, with TRBD1 matching over 8 bases. This CDR3 is built from 17 residues. Germline CDR1 SGDLS, CDR2 YYNGEE. Germline trimming cut 0 bases from V and 1 base from J; bases unmatched to any gene: 8. CDR3 region: CASSVAGGGQGNTEAFF. CDR3 DNA sequence: TGTGCCAGCAGCGTAGCTGGAGGAGGACAGGGGAACACTGAAGCTTTCTTT.

This clonotype has a count of ten or more. V gene TRBV29-1 combines with J gene TRBJ2-2; TRBD2 might be the D (5 bases). CDR3 length equals 13 residues. Germline V lookup: CDR1 SQVTM, CDR2 ANQGSEA. V was clipped by 3 bases and J by 4 bases, with 9 bases between them. CDR3 bases: TGCAGCGTTGAGGAAGGAGGCACCGGGGAGCTGTTTTTT. It is translated as CSVEEGGTGELFF.

The V and J genes are TRBV14 and TRBJ2-7, with no clear D. Germline CDR1 SGHDN, CDR2 FVKESK. The CDR3 loop spans 14 amino acids. The ends were cut back, 3 bases at V and 2 bases at J, with 11 bases in the middle. The CDR3, as DNA: TGTGCCAGCAGCCAGGTAGACGGGCCCTACGAGCAGTACTTC. Translated: CASSQVDGPYEQYF.

As regards this clonotype: Its ends do not fully match the called genes, so a read error is possible. The chain joins TRBV5-5 to TRBJ1-5; D might be TRBD1 (5 bases). The CDR3 runs 13 residues. From germline, CDR1 is SGHKS and CDR2 YYEKEE (reference sequence). The CDR3 bases are TGTGCCAGCAGCTTGGGGGGCAAACAGCCCCAGCATTTT. Its protein is CASSLGGKQPQHF.

This chain joins TRBV5-1 and TRBJ1-1; TRBD1 is a possible D gene (6 bases). Trimming pared 0 bases from V and 0 bases from J, leaving 12 bases between. Looked up from germline, CDR1 is SGHRS and CDR2 is YFSETQ. This CDR3 has 16 residues. The CDR3 here is CASSLVNDRLNTEAFF. Here the CDR3 DNA reads TGCGCCAGCAGCTTGGTGAACGACAGGTTGAACACTGAAGCTTTCTTT.

This rearrangement joins TRBV6-1 to TRBJ1-5; D call uncertain. V gave up 4 bases and J gave up 2 bases, with 9 bases separating them. The CDR3 totals 14 residues. The V gene's germline CDR1 is MNHNS and CDR2 SASEGT. The CDR3 sequence is CASSAPVGNQPQHF. The DNA for the CDR3 is TGTGCCAGCAGTGCCCCCGTCGGCAATCAGCCCCAGCATTTT.

This clonotype was seen only a few times. The V and J genes are TRBV5-1 and TRBJ2-6; D possibly matches TRBD1 or TRBD2 (5 bases each). V gave up 3 bases and J gave up 0 bases, with 10 bases separating them. The CDR3 consists of 16 residues. CDR1 and CDR2 (germline): SGHRS, YFSETQ. CDR3 region: CASSWDLASGANVLTF. The CDR3 DNA sequence: TGCGCCAGCAGCTGGGACCTTGCCTCTGGGGCCAACGTCCTGACTTTC.

The V and J genes are TRBV20-1 and TRBJ1-2; TRBD1 matches 8 bases. Germline lookup yields CDR1 DFQATT and CDR2 SNEGSKA (reference sequence). The CDR3 totals 17 residues. V shed 0 bases and J 5 bases; nucleotides not matched to a gene: 14. This CDR3 is CSARDHPDWTGSYGYTF. The CDR3 DNA is TGCAGTGCTAGAGATCACCCGGACTGGACAGGGTCGTATGGCTACACCTTC.

The chain links TRBV18 to TRBJ1-1; D gene ambiguous. Trimming shortened V by 3 bases and J by 0 bases, and 14 bases separated the two germline ends. CDR3 length: 16 residues. The germline V gene encodes CDR1 KGHSH and CDR2 LQKENI. The CDR3, as DNA: TGTGCCAGCTCACCCGCCCATCACGAGATGAACACTGAAGCTTTCTTT. Protein product: CASSPAHHEMNTEAFF.

In nucleotides, the CDR3 is TGTGCCAGCAGTTTAACATTGATCCCCCTACCGGGACAGGGGGGAGACACTGAAGCTTTCTTT. This sequence encodes CASSLTLIPLPGQGGDTEAFF. V gene TRBV12-3 or TRBV12-4 combines with J gene TRBJ1-1; 11 bases match TRBD1. The V and J ends lost 2 bases and 3 bases, in that order; junction bases with no gene match: 20. There are 21 residues in the CDR3.

In this sample, this clonotype turned up a few times. This sequence joins TRBV4-1 and TRBJ2-5; no clear D. This CDR3 region has 15 residues. Germline V gene data show CDR1 as MGHRA and CDR2 as YSYEKL. V was cut by 4 bases and J by 0 bases, with 12 bases left in between. The CDR3 nucleotides read TGCGCCAGCAGCCTCGTTCCGCAGGACCAAGAGACCCAGTACTTC. It yields the protein CASSLVPQDQETQYF.

The CDR3 region is CASTNTGETNTGELFF. CDR3 in DNA: TGTGCCAGCACCAACACGGGCGAAACGAACACCGGGGAGCTGTTTTTT. This rearrangement joins TRBV12-3 or TRBV12-4 to TRBJ2-2; D unclear. The CDR3 runs 16 residues. The V and J ends lost 7 bases and 0 bases respectively, with 15 bases between them.

This clonotype was recorded a few times. This chain joins TRBV29-1 and TRBJ2-3; 10 positions match TRBD2. This CDR3 has 14 amino acids. Germline V CDR1 and CDR2: SQVTM, ANQGSEA. The ends lost 3 bases at V and 4 bases at J; junction bases unmatched: 4. The CDR3 sequence is CSVDTLAGADTQYF. CDR3 sequence (DNA): TGCAGCGTTGACACGCTAGCGGGAGCAGATACGCAGTATTTT.

The chain carries TRBV7-8 and TRBJ1-2, with 9 bases that match TRBD1. The ends lost 1 base at V and 3 bases at J; junction bases unmatched: 3. CDR3 length: 15 amino acids. From germline, CDR1 is SGHVS and CDR2 FQNEAQ. The CDR3 nucleotides are TGTGCCAGCAGCTTAGGGGACAGGGCATACTATGGCTACACCTTC. This encodes CASSLGDRAYYGYTF.

For the CDR3, the DNA is TGTGCCAGTAGTATCGTCCAGGGAGAAGCTTTCTTT. Translated, it gives CASSIVQGEAFF. The rearrangement links TRBV19 to TRBJ1-1; D possibly corresponds to TRBD1 (5 bases). The germline V gene has CDR1 LNHDA and CDR2 SQIVND (reference sequence). Trimming removed 3 bases at V and 8 bases at J, with 10 bases between. CDR3 length: 12 amino acids.

This clonotype was seen many times. J is TRBJ2-1 and V is TRBV29-1; a possible D gene is TRBD2 (5 bases). Germline V CDR1 and CDR2: SQVTM, ANQGSEA. Trimming pared 1 base from V and 7 bases from J, leaving 14 bases between. The CDR3 consists of 14 residues. The CDR3 DNA reads as TGCAGCGTTGAAGGTCTAGCAGTGTGGAATGAGCAGTTCTTC. The encoded protein is CSVEGLAVWNEQFF.

The genes are TRBV7-9 and TRBJ2-1; TRBD1 matches 7 bases. CDR3 length equals 13 residues. With V trimmed by 5 bases and J by 13 bases, 11 bases remained unmatched. CDR1 is SEHNR, CDR2 FQNEAQ, per germline (reference sequence). This CDR3 is CASSPRDSGFQFF. DNA of the CDR3: TGTGCCAGCAGCCCCCGGGACAGTGGATTTCAGTTCTTC.

This clonotype was recorded a few times. The chain has TRBV7-2 and TRBJ2-1; 9 nucleotides agree with TRBD2. J gave up 9 bases and V 4 bases, and 7 bases lay outside the gene matches. Germline V gene sequence: CDR1 SGHTA, CDR2 FQGNSA. CDR3 length: 14 residues. CDR3 coding DNA: TGTGCCAGCAGCTCTAGCGGGACCGGTGGTGAGCAGTTCTTC. Encoded protein: CASSSSGTGGEQFF.

V usage is TRBV30 and J usage is TRBJ2-7, with no clear D. The V gene's germline CDR1 is GTSNPN and CDR2 SVGIG (reference sequence). Trimming took 0 bases from V and 1 from J, leaving 10 bases between them. The CDR3 extends over 14 amino acids. CDR3 in amino acids: CAWSVHSGSYEQYF. In nucleotides, the CDR3 is TGTGCCTGGAGTGTACACTCTGGGTCCTACGAGCAGTACTTC.

The J gene is TRBJ2-5, the V gene TRBV12-3 or TRBV12-4; 11 nucleotides align to TRBD2. The ends lost 8 bases at V and 4 bases at J; junction bases unmatched: 3. This CDR3 region has 13 residues. In nucleotides, the CDR3 is TGTGCCAGCCGTAGCGGGGGGGCAGAGACCCAGTACTTC. It codes for CASRSGGAETQYF.

This clonotype was picked up many times. The genes are TRBV10-3 and TRBJ2-6; D is unresolved. V was pared by 4 bases and J by 0 bases, with 10 bases between. This CDR3 has 16 amino acids. CDR1 and CDR2 from the germline V gene are ENHRY and SYGVKD. CDR3 DNA: TGTGCCATCAGTGGGGGATCGTACTCTGGGGCCAACGTCCTGACTTTC. The encoded protein is CAISGGSYSGANVLTF.

CDR3 amino acids: CASNGAGLDEQYF. CDR3 nucleotides: TGCGCCAGCAACGGCGCGGGGCTGGACGAGCAGTACTTC. V is TRBV5-1 and J is TRBJ2-7, with TRBD2 as a possible D gene (6 bases). Germline V gene sequence: CDR1 SGHRS, CDR2 YFSETQ. There are 13 residues in the CDR3. V lost 6 bases, J lost 5 bases, and 15 bases lay in between.